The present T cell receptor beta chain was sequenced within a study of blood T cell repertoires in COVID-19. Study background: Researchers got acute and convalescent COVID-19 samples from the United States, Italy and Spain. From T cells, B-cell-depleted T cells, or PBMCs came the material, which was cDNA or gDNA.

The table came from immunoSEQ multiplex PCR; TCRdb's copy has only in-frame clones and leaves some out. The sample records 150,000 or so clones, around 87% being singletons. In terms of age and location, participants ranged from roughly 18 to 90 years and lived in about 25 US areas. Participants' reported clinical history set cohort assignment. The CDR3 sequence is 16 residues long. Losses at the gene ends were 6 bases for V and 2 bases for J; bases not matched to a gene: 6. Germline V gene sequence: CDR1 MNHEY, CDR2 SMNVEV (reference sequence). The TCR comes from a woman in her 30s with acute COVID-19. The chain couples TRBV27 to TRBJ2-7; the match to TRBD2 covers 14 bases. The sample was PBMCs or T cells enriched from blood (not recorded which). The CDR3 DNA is TGTGCCAGCAGCCGGGGACTAGCGGGGGAGACCTACGAGCAGTACTTC. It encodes CASSRGLAGETYEQYF.